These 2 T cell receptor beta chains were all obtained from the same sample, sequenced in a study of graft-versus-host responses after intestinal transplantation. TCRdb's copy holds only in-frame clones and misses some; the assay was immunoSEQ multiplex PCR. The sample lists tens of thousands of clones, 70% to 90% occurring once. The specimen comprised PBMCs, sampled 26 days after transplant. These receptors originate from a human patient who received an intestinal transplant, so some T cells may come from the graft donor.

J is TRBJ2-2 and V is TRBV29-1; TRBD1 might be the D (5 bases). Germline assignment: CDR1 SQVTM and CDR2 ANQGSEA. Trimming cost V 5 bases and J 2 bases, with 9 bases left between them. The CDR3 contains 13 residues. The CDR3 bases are TGCAGCGTTAAACAGGTTAACACCGGGGAGCTGTTTTTT. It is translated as CSVKQVNTGELFF.

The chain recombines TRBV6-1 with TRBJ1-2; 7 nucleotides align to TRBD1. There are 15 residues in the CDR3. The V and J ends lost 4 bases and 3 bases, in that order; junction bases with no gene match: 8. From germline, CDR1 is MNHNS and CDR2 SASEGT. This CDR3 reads CASSVDREDHYGYTF. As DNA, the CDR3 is TGTGCCAGCAGTGTCGACAGGGAGGACCACTATGGCTACACCTTC.